This TCR beta chain derives from a study of T cells in Graves' hyperthyroidism and ophthalmopathy. Whole-study findings and limits: Using 13 V-J features, a model discriminated ophthalmopathy from stable hyperthyroidism. Blood shared most expanded thyroid clonotypes above 0.001.

Using RNA transcripts as the source, TCR beta CDR3 regions were amplified. The HTBI set primed first-round TCR CDR3 RT-PCR. TCRdb passed the multiplex PCR reads through MiXCR, listing each CDR3 protein once. This table holds 500,000 to 650,000 distinct CDR3 sequences, roughly 15% found once. Recently diagnosed hyperthyroidism of less than 2 months' duration affected patients aged 18 to 65. This CDR3 has 15 amino acids. The trim removed 4 bases at V and 8 bases at J, leaving 8 bases unmatched. From germline, CDR1 is SNHLY and CDR2 FYNNEI. This clonotype was observed at least ten times. Its matching antigen is unknown.

The chain uses TRBV2 and TRBJ2-1; 10 bases align to TRBD2. Sequences were obtained from blood. This TCR was sampled from a woman between 35 and 50 years old with Graves' hyperthyroidism. Here the CDR3 reads CASSAQLAGVDEQFF. CDR3 sequence (DNA): TGTGCCAGCAGTGCACAGCTAGCGGGAGTCGATGAGCAGTTCTTC.